The clone carrying this T cell receptor beta chain was counted a few times. The CDR3 runs 14 residues. Trimming stripped 5 bases from V and 7 bases from J, with 17 bases between. CDR1 SGHTA and CDR2 FQGNSA come from the germline V gene. This entry is derived from a study of blood T cell repertoires in COVID-19. On the study more broadly: Samples came from the United States, Italy and Spain, spanning acute and convalescent COVID-19.

Some clones are missing from TCRdb's copy, which holds only in-frame ones; the method was immunoSEQ multiplex PCR. The sample lists about 200,000 clones, under 90% seen once, with around 9% in the top ten. Recruits, aged 18 to 89 years, lived in 25 or so US areas. Assignments of participants to cohorts depended upon their own reported clinical history. The source of this sequence is a woman between 45 and 60 years old with acute COVID-19. The rearrangement joins TRBV7-2 to TRBJ1-1; tentative D call: TRBD1 (6 bases). Sequenced: PBMCs or T cells enriched from blood (not recorded which). CDR3 sequence reads: CASSARAGTLEAFF. Here the CDR3 DNA reads TGTGCCAGCAGCGCCAGGGCAGGGACACTTGAAGCTTTCTTT. Full variable domain (outside the CDR3, taken from reference TRBV7-2 and TRBJ1-1): GAGVSQSPSNKVTEKGKDVELRCDPISGHTALYWYRQSLGQGLEFLIYFQGNSAPDKSGLPSDRFSAERTGGSVSTLTIQRTQQEDSAVYLCASSARAGTLEAFFGQGTRLTVV.